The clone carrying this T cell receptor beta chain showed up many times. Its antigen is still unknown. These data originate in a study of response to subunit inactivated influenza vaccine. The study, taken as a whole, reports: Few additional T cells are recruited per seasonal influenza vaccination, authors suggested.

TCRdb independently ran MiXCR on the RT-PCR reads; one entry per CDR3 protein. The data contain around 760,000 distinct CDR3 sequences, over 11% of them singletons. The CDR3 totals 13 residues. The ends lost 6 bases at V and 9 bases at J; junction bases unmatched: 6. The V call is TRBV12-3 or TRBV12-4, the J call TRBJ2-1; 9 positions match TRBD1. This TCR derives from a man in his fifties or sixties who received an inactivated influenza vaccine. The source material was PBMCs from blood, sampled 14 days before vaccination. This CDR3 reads CASSSDRGSEQFF. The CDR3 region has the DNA TGTGCCAGCAGCTCCGACAGGGGGAGTGAGCAGTTCTTC.